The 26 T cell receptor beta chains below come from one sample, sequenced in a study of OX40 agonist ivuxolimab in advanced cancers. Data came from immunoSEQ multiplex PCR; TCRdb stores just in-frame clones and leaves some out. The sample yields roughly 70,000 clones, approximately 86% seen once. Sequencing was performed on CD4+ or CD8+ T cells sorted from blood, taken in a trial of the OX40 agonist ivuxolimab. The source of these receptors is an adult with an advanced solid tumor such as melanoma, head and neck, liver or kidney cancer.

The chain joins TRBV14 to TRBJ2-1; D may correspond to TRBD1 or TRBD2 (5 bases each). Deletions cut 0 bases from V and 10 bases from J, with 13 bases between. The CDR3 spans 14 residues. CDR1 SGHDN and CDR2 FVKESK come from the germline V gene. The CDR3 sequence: CASSQDLRAGEQFF. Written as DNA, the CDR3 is TGTGCCAGCAGCCAAGATTTGCGGGCAGGGGAGCAGTTCTTC.

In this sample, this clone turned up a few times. CDR3 amino acids: CSVEDFPGAFF. The CDR3 coding sequence is TGCAGCGTTGAAGATTTTCCGGGCGCTTTCTTT. This chain links TRBV29-1 with TRBJ1-1; D remains unclear. The CDR3 totals 11 residues. Germline CDR1 SQVTM, CDR2 ANQGSEA. With 0 bases removed from V and 11 bases from J, the gap between germline ends came to 10 bases.

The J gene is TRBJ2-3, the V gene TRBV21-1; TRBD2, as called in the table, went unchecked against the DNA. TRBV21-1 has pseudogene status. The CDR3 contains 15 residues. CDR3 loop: CASSPEVADTDTQYF. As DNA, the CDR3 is TGTGCCAGCAGCCCCGAAGTAGCAGACACAGATACGCAGTATTTT.

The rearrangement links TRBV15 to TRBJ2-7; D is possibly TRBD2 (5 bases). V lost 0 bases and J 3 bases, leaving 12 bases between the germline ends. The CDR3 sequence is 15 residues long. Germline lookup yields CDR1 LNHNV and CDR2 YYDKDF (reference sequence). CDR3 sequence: CATSRDRTLDYEQYF. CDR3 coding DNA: TGTGCCACCAGCAGAGATAGGACTTTGGACTACGAGCAGTACTTC. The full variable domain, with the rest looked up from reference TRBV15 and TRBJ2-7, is DAMVIQNPRYQVTQFGKPVTLSCSQTLNHNVMYWYQQKSSQAPKLLFHYYDKDFNNEADTPDNFQSRRPNTSFCFLDIRSPGLGDTAMYLCATSRDRTLDYEQYFGPGTRLTVT.

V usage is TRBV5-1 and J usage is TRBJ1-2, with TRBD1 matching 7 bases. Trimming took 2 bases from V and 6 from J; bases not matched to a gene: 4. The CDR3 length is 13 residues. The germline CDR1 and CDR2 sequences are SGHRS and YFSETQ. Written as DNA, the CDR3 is TGCGCCAGCAGCTTTGCGCAGGGGGATGGCTACACCTTC. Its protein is CASSFAQGDGYTF.

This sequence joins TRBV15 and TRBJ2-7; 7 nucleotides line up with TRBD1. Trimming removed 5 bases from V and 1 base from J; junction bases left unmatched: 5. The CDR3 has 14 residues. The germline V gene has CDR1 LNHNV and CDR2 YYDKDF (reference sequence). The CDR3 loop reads CATSPGRGSYEQYF. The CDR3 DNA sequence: TGTGCCACCAGCCCGGGCAGGGGGTCCTACGAGCAGTACTTC.

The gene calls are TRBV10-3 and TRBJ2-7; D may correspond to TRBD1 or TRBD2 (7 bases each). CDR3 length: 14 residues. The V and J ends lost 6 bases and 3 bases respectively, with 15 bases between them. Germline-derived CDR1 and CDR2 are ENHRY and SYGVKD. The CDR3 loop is CAISRGDSSYEQYF. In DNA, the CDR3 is TGTGCCATCAGCCGGGGGGACAGTAGCTACGAGCAGTACTTC.

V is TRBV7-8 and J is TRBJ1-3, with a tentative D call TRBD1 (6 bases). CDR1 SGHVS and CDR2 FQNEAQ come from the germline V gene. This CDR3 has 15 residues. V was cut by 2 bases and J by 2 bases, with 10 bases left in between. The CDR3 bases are TGTGCCAGCAGCTTATACAGGGCGGCTGGAAACACCATATATTTT. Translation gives CASSLYRAAGNTIYF.

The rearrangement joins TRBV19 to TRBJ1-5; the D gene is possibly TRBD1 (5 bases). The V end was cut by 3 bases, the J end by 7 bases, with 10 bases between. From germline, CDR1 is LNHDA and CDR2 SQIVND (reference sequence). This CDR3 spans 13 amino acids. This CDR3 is CASSMSRGQPQHF. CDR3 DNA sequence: TGTGCCAGTAGTATGAGTCGGGGCCAGCCCCAGCATTTT.

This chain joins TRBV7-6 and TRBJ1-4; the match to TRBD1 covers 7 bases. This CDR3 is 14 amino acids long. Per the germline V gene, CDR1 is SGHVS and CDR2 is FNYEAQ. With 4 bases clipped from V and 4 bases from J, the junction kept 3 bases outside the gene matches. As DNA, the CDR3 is TGTGCCAGCAGCTCCAGACAGGGTAATGAAAAACTGTTTTTT. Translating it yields CASSSRQGNEKLFF.

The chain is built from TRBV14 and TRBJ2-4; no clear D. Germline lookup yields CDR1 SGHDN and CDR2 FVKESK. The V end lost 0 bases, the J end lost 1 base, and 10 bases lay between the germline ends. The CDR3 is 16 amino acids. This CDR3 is CASSQDGRVAKNIQYF. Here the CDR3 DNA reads TGTGCCAGCAGCCAAGATGGCCGGGTCGCCAAAAACATTCAGTACTTC.

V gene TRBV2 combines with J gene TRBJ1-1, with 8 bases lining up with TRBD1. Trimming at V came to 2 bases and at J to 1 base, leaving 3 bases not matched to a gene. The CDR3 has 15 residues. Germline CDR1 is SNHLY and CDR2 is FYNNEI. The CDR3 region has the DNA TGTGCCAGCAGTGAAACCAGGGGGCGGAACACTGAAGCTTTCTTT. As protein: CASSETRGRNTEAFF.

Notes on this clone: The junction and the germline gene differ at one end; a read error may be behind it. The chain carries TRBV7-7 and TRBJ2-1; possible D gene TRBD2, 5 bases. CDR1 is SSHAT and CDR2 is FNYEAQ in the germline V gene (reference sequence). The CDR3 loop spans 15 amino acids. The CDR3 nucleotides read TGTGCTAGCAGCCCCCAAGGGAGCTCCTACAATGAGCAGTTCTTC. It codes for CASSPQGSSYNEQFF.

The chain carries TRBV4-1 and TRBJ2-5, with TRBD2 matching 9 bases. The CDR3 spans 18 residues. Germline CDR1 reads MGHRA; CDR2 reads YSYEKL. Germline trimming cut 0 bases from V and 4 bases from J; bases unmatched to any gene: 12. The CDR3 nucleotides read TGCGCCAGCAGCCAAGATTGGTATGGGGCGGGGGGGCGAGAGACCCAGTACTTC. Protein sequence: CASSQDWYGAGGRETQYF.

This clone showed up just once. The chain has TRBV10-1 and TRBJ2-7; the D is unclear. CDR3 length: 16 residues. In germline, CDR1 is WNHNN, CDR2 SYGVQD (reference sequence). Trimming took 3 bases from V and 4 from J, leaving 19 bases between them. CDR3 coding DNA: TGCGCCAGCAGTGACGGAAAGGCGAAGGCTACTTACGAGCAGTACTTC. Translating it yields CASSDGKAKATYEQYF.

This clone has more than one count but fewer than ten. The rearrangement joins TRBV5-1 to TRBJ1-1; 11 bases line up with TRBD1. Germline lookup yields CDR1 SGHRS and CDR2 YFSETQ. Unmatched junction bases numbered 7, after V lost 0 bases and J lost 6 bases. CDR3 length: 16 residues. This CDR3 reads CASSLGRDRGRPEAFF. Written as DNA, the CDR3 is TGCGCCAGCAGCTTGGGCCGGGACAGGGGGAGGCCTGAAGCTTTCTTT.

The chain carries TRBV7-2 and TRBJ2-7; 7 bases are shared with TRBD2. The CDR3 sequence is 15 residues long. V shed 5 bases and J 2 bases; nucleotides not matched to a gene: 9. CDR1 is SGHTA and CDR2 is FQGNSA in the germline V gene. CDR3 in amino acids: CASSPGGTPAYEQYF. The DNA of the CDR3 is TGTGCCAGCAGCCCCGGGGGGACGCCCGCCTACGAGCAGTACTTC.

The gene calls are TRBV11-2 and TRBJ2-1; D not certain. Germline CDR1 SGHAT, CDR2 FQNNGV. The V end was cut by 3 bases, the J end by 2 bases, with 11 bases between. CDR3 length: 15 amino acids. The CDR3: CASSLVLGPYNEQFF. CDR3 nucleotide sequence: TGTGCCAGCAGCTTGGTTTTAGGTCCCTACAATGAGCAGTTCTTC. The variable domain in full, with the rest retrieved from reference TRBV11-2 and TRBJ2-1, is EAGVAQSPRYKIIEKRQSVAFWCNPISGHATLYWYQQILGQGPKLLIQFQNNGVVDDSQLPKDRFSAERLKGVDSTLKIQPAKLEDSAVYLCASSLVLGPYNEQFFGPGTRLTVL.

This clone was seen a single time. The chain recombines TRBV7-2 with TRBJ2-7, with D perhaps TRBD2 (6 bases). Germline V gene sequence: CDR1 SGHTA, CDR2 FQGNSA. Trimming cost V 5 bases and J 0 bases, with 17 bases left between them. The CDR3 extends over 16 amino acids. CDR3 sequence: CASSQAGARSSYEQYF. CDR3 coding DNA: TGTGCCAGCAGCCAAGCGGGCGCCCGATCCTCCTACGAGCAGTACTTC.

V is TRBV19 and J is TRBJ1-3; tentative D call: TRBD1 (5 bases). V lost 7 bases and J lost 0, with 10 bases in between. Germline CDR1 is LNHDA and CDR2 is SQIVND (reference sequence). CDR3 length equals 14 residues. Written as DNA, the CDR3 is TGTGCCAGTACTAAGGGGAGCTCTGGAAACACCATATATTTT. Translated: CASTKGSSGNTIYF.

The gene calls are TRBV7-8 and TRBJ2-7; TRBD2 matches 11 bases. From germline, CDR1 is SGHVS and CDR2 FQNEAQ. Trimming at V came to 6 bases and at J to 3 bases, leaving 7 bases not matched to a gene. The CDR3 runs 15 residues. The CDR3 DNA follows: TGTGCCAGCAGAGGGCGGGGGACTAGCGGCTACGAGCAGTACTTC. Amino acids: CASRGRGTSGYEQYF.

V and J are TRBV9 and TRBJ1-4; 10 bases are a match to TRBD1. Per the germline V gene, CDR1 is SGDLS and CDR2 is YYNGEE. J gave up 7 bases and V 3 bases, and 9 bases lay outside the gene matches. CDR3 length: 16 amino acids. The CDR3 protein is CASSAYGQGGSEKLFF. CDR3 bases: TGTGCCAGCAGCGCTTATGGACAGGGGGGTAGTGAAAAACTGTTTTTT.

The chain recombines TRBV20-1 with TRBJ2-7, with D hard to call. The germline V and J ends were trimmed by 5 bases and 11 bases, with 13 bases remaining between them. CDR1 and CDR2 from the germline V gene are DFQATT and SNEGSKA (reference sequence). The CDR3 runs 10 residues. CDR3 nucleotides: TGCAGTGCTCTGTCCGCCTCGGAGTACTTC. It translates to CSALSASEYF.

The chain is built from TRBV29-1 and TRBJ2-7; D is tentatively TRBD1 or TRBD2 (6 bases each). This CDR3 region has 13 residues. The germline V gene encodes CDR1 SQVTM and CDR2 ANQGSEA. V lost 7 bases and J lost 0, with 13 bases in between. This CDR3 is CSAWGDNSYEQYF. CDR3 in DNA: TGCAGCGCATGGGGGGACAACTCCTACGAGCAGTACTTC.

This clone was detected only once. The CDR3: CASRFTAGTGELFF. DNA for the CDR3: TGTGCCAGCAGATTCACGGCAGGCACCGGGGAGCTGTTTTTT. This rearrangement joins TRBV6-5 to TRBJ2-2; D gene ambiguous. Germline lookup yields CDR1 MNHEY and CDR2 SVGAGI. Between the trimmed V and J ends, which lost 6 bases and 4 bases, there was a span of 12 bases. The CDR3 loop spans 14 amino acids.

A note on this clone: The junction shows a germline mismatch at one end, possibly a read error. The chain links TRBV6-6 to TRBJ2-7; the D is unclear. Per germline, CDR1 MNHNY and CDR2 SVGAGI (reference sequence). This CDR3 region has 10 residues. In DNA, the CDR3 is TGTGCCACCCTGGGCGATCAAGACCACTTC. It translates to CATLGDQDHF.